The 3 T cell receptor beta chains in this list originate from one sample, sequenced in a study of Graves' ophthalmopathy and Graves' hyperthyroidism. TCR beta CDR3 regions were amplified from RNA transcripts. First-round RT-PCR relied on HTBI primers, and a second-round multiplex PCR came next. TCRdb redid the calling of the multiplex PCR reads with MiXCR, one entry per CDR3 protein. This sample yields a few hundred thousand distinct CDR3 sequences, of which less than 45% are seen a single time; about 4.2% belongs to the top ten. The source material was peripheral blood or thyroid tissue (not recorded which). The receptors come from an adult man with Graves' hyperthyroidism.

The sample holds many counts of this clonotype. The V and J genes are TRBV7-2 and TRBJ2-2; 11 bases align to TRBD2. Germline CDR1 is SGHTA and CDR2 is FQGNSA. The junction had 4 bases not matched to a gene; V was cut back by 5 bases and J by 5 bases. The CDR3 is 15 amino acids. The CDR3 DNA reads as TGTGCCAGCAGCCCCAGGACTAGCGGGACCGGGGAGCTGTTTTTT. It encodes CASSPRTSGTGELFF.

The genes are TRBV5-1 and TRBJ2-3; D gene uncertain. Trimming left V 3 bases short and J 0 bases short, with 2 bases between. This CDR3 is built from 12 residues. Germline V gene data show CDR1 as SGHRS and CDR2 as YFSETQ. This chain's CDR3 is CASSWSTDTQYF. CDR3 coding DNA: TGCGCCAGCAGCTGGAGCACAGATACGCAGTATTTT.

V usage is TRBV4-1 and J usage is TRBJ1-4; D might be TRBD1 (5 bases). The CDR3 loop spans 18 amino acids. CDR1 MGHRA and CDR2 YSYEKL come from the germline V gene. Trimming cost V 0 bases and J 0 bases, with 14 bases left between them. The CDR3 sequence is CASSQEGIGGATNEKLFF. In DNA, the CDR3 is TGCGCCAGCAGCCAAGAGGGGATTGGGGGAGCAACTAATGAAAAACTGTTTTTT.